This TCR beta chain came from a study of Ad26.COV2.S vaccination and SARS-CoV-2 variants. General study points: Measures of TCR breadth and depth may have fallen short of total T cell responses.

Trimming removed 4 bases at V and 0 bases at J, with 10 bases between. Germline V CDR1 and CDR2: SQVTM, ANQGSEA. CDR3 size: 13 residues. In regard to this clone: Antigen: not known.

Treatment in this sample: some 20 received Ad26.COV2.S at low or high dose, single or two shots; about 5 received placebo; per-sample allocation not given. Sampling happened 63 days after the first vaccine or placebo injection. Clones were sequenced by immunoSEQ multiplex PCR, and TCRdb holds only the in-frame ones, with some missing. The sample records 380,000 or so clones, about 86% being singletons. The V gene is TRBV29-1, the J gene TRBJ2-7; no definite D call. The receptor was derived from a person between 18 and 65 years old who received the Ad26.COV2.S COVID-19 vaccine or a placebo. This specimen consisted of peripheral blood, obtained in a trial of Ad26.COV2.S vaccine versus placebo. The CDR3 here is CSVARQDSYEQYF. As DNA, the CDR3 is TGCAGCGTTGCAAGGCAGGACTCCTACGAGCAGTACTTC.